This is a list of T cell receptor beta chains from one sample in a study of T cells in Graves' hyperthyroidism and ophthalmopathy. TCRdb re-called the multiplex PCR reads through MiXCR, storing one row per CDR3 protein. The sample holds 410,000 or so distinct CDR3 sequences; about 15% are singletons and the top ten take roughly an eighth. The sequenced sample consisted of blood. The receptor source for this set is a man between 18 and 35 years old with Graves' ophthalmopathy. Each CDR3 is given with its conserved first and last residue. D genes are given only for firm matches. Clone size is given for some rows only: seen once, a few or many times, or a class if the clone is expanded.

cdr3_length: 12
clone_size: -
d_call: TRBD1
j_call: TRBJ1-1
v_call: TRBV6-5
cdr3_aa: CASSYRTGQAFF
cdr3_nt: TGTGCCAGCAGTTACCGGACAGGGCAGGCTTTCTTT

cdr3_length: 15
clone_size: -
d_call: -
j_call: TRBJ2-3
v_call: TRBV10-3
cdr3_aa: CAISESFGGADTQYF
cdr3_nt: TGTGCCATCAGTGAGTCCTTTGGGGGCGCAGATACGCAGTATTTT

cdr3_length: 13
clone_size: many
d_call: -
j_call: TRBJ1-1
v_call: TRBV7-9
cdr3_aa: CASKRDVNSEAFF
cdr3_nt: TGTGCCAGCAAAAGGGACGTTAATTCTGAAGCTTTCTTT

cdr3_length: 13
clone_size: many
d_call: -
j_call: TRBJ1-1
v_call: TRBV5-1
cdr3_aa: CASSLERDAEAFF
cdr3_nt: TGCGCCAGCAGCTTGGAACGGGACGCTGAAGCTTTCTTT

cdr3_length: 12
clone_size: -
d_call: -
j_call: TRBJ1-1
v_call: TRBV4-1
cdr3_aa: CASSQEKGEAFF
cdr3_nt: TGCGCCAGCAGCCAAGAAAAAGGTGAAGCTTTCTTT

cdr3_length: 14
clone_size: -
d_call: -
j_call: TRBJ2-7
v_call: TRBV24-1
cdr3_aa: CATSDFRTAEKQYF
cdr3_nt: TGTGCCACCAGTGATTTTAGGACCGCGGAGAAGCAGTACTTC

cdr3_length: 14
clone_size: many
d_call: -
j_call: TRBJ2-7
v_call: TRBV19
cdr3_aa: CASGTEGSSYEQYF
cdr3_nt: TGTGCCAGTGGTACTGAGGGGTCTTCCTACGAGCAGTACTTC

cdr3_length: 19
clone_size: many
d_call: TRBD2
j_call: TRBJ2-1
v_call: TRBV7-8
cdr3_aa: CASSRPGLGINYRRDEQFF
cdr3_nt: TGTGCCAGCAGCCGGCCGGGACTAGGAATAAACTACCGGAGGGATGAGCAGTTCTTC

cdr3_length: 15
clone_size: many
d_call: TRBD2
j_call: TRBJ2-7
v_call: TRBV13
cdr3_aa: CASSPPSGHLYEQYF
cdr3_nt: TGTGCCAGCAGCCCACCTAGCGGACACCTCTACGAGCAGTACTTC

cdr3_length: 16
clone_size: many
d_call: -
j_call: TRBJ2-2
v_call: TRBV7-3
cdr3_aa: CASSLEASANTGELFF
cdr3_nt: TGTGCCAGCAGCTTAGAAGCGTCAGCGAACACCGGGGAGCTGTTTTTT

cdr3_length: 14
clone_size: many
d_call: -
j_call: TRBJ2-3
v_call: TRBV27
cdr3_aa: CASSGVRSADTQYF
cdr3_nt: TGTGCCAGCAGTGGGGTGCGGTCGGCGGATACGCAGTATTTT

cdr3_length: 16
clone_size: -
d_call: TRBD2
j_call: TRBJ2-3
v_call: TRBV20-1
cdr3_aa: CSASGTSGSFADTQYF
cdr3_nt: TGCAGTGCTAGTGGGACTAGCGGGAGTTTCGCAGATACGCAGTATTTT

cdr3_length: 17
clone_size: few
d_call: -
j_call: TRBJ1-1
v_call: TRBV3-1
cdr3_aa: CASSPRGQGRRSTEAFF
cdr3_nt: TGTGCCAGCAGCCCAAGGGGCCAGGGTAGGCGGTCCACTGAAGCTTTCTTT

cdr3_length: 17
clone_size: many
d_call: -
j_call: TRBJ2-1
v_call: TRBV20-1
cdr3_aa: CSAPGVGLGPKYNEQFF
cdr3_nt: TGCAGTGCTCCCGGGGTCGGACTTGGTCCGAAATACAATGAGCAGTTCTTC

cdr3_length: 15
clone_size: -
d_call: -
j_call: TRBJ2-7
v_call: TRBV24-1
cdr3_aa: CATSDLVGAYNEQYF
cdr3_nt: TGTGCCACCAGCGACCTAGTGGGTGCCTACAATGAGCAGTACTTC

cdr3_length: 13
clone_size: few
d_call: TRBD1
j_call: TRBJ2-7
v_call: TRBV5-1
cdr3_aa: CASSRDRALEQYF
cdr3_nt: TGCGCCAGCAGCCGGGACAGGGCGCTCGAGCAGTACTTC

cdr3_length: 15
clone_size: -
d_call: TRBD1
j_call: TRBJ2-5
v_call: TRBV18
cdr3_aa: CASSLRQGGQETQYF
cdr3_nt: TGTGCCAGCTCACTCAGACAGGGGGGACAAGAGACCCAGTACTTC

cdr3_length: 15
clone_size: many
d_call: TRBD2
j_call: TRBJ2-1
v_call: TRBV20-1
cdr3_aa: CSARDSRGGYNEQFF
cdr3_nt: TGCAGTGCTAGAGATAGCCGGGGGGGGTACAATGAGCAGTTCTTC

cdr3_length: 14
clone_size: many
d_call: -
j_call: TRBJ1-2
v_call: TRBV6-1
cdr3_aa: CATSGPNANYGYTF
cdr3_nt: TGTGCCACCTCCGGACCTAACGCTAACTATGGCTACACCTTC

cdr3_length: 16
clone_size: many
d_call: -
j_call: TRBJ2-5
v_call: TRBV13
cdr3_aa: CASSSEPWGPQETQYF
cdr3_nt: TGTGCCAGCAGCTCCGAGCCCTGGGGACCACAAGAGACCCAGTACTTC

cdr3_length: 14
clone_size: many
d_call: TRBD2
j_call: TRBJ2-7
v_call: TRBV20-1
cdr3_aa: CSARDYLFSYEQYF
cdr3_nt: TGCAGTGCCCGGGACTATCTTTTCTCCTACGAGCAGTACTTC

cdr3_length: 15
clone_size: many
d_call: TRBD2
j_call: TRBJ2-7
v_call: TRBV5-8
cdr3_aa: CASSLELAVSYEQYF
cdr3_nt: TGTGCCAGCAGCTTGGAACTAGCGGTGTCCTACGAGCAGTACTTC

cdr3_length: 14
clone_size: many
d_call: -
j_call: TRBJ1-3
v_call: TRBV7-2
cdr3_aa: CASSPRGGGNTIYF
cdr3_nt: TGTGCCAGCAGCCCTCGCGGGGGTGGAAACACCATATATTTT

cdr3_length: 13
clone_size: -
d_call: TRBD1
j_call: TRBJ2-7
v_call: TRBV2
cdr3_aa: CASSPSGTGEQYF
cdr3_nt: TGTGCCAGCAGCCCCTCCGGGACAGGGGAGCAGTACTTC

cdr3_length: 13
clone_size: many
d_call: -
j_call: TRBJ2-1
v_call: TRBV6-1
cdr3_aa: CASSPLSHNEQFF
cdr3_nt: TGTGCCAGCAGTCCACTCAGCCACAATGAGCAGTTCTTC

cdr3_length: 15
clone_size: few
d_call: TRBD2
j_call: TRBJ2-1
v_call: TRBV10-1
cdr3_aa: CASSAGTSLRDEQFF
cdr3_nt: TGCGCCAGCAGTGCGGGGACTAGTTTAAGGGATGAGCAGTTCTTC

cdr3_length: 14
clone_size: -
d_call: TRBD1
j_call: TRBJ2-5
v_call: TRBV25-1
cdr3_aa: CASGTGGSGETQYF
cdr3_nt: TGTGCCAGCGGTACAGGGGGGTCGGGCGAGACCCAGTACTTC

cdr3_length: 15
clone_size: many
d_call: -
j_call: TRBJ2-5
v_call: TRBV5-1
cdr3_aa: CASSKMIGAQETQYF
cdr3_nt: TGCGCCAGCAGCAAGATGATCGGGGCCCAAGAGACCCAGTACTTC

cdr3_length: 12
clone_size: -
d_call: -
j_call: TRBJ2-5
v_call: TRBV2
cdr3_aa: CASKKGGETQYF
cdr3_nt: TGTGCCAGCAAAAAGGGGGGAGAGACCCAGTACTTC

cdr3_length: 13
clone_size: -
d_call: -
j_call: TRBJ2-2
v_call: TRBV19
cdr3_aa: CASSKGDTGELFF
cdr3_nt: TGTGCCAGTAGCAAGGGGGACACCGGGGAGCTGTTTTTT

cdr3_length: 15
clone_size: few
d_call: TRBD2
j_call: TRBJ2-1
v_call: TRBV9
cdr3_aa: CASSATGTSGTEQFF
cdr3_nt: TGTGCCAGCAGCGCCACCGGGACTAGCGGGACCGAGCAGTTCTTC

cdr3_length: 14
clone_size: many
d_call: -
j_call: TRBJ1-1
v_call: TRBV6-2/TRBV6-3
cdr3_aa: CASTNLGAQTEAFF
cdr3_nt: TGTGCCAGCACCAACCTGGGGGCACAGACTGAAGCTTTCTTT

cdr3_length: 17
clone_size: few
d_call: TRBD2
j_call: TRBJ2-1
v_call: TRBV20-1
cdr3_aa: CSAPTSGGGSSYNEQFF
cdr3_nt: TGCAGTGCTCCGACTAGCGGGGGGGGCAGCTCCTACAATGAGCAGTTCTTC

cdr3_length: 13
clone_size: -
d_call: -
j_call: TRBJ2-5
v_call: TRBV28
cdr3_aa: CASSLGGAGTQYF
cdr3_nt: TGTGCCAGCAGTTTAGGGGGCGCAGGGACCCAGTACTTC

cdr3_length: 15
clone_size: -
d_call: -
j_call: TRBJ2-2
v_call: TRBV11-2
cdr3_aa: CASSLMGQNTGELFF
cdr3_nt: TGTGCCAGCAGCCTAATGGGACAGAACACCGGGGAGCTGTTTTTT

cdr3_length: 15
clone_size: few
d_call: -
j_call: TRBJ2-1
v_call: TRBV20-1
cdr3_aa: CSARDARVGVSEQFF
cdr3_nt: TGCAGTGCTAGAGACGCCCGAGTGGGGGTGAGTGAGCAGTTCTTC

cdr3_length: 12
clone_size: many
d_call: -
j_call: TRBJ1-1
v_call: TRBV7-9
cdr3_aa: CASSPGVTEAFF
cdr3_nt: TGTGCCAGCAGCCCAGGGGTGACTGAAGCTTTCTTT

cdr3_length: 15
clone_size: many
d_call: -
j_call: TRBJ1-1
v_call: TRBV6-5
cdr3_aa: CASSYTGHRDTEAFF
cdr3_nt: TGTGCCAGCAGTTACACGGGACATAGGGACACTGAAGCTTTCTTT

cdr3_length: 18
clone_size: -
d_call: TRBD2
j_call: TRBJ2-1
v_call: TRBV9
cdr3_aa: CASSVGSGRGIGYNEQFF
cdr3_nt: TGTGCCAGCAGCGTAGGTAGCGGGAGGGGTATTGGTTACAATGAGCAGTTCTTC

cdr3_length: 15
clone_size: many
d_call: -
j_call: TRBJ2-1
v_call: TRBV20-1
cdr3_aa: CSASRRQGAYNEQFF
cdr3_nt: TGCAGTGCTAGTCGCCGCCAGGGCGCCTACAATGAGCAGTTCTTC

cdr3_length: 13
clone_size: many
d_call: -
j_call: TRBJ1-6
v_call: TRBV12-3/TRBV12-4
cdr3_aa: CASSFNRESPLHF
cdr3_nt: TGTGCCAGCAGCTTCAACAGGGAATCACCCCTCCACTTT

cdr3_length: 13
clone_size: many
d_call: -
j_call: TRBJ2-3
v_call: TRBV2
cdr3_aa: CASCSANTDTQYF
cdr3_nt: TGTGCCAGCTGTAGTGCGAACACAGATACGCAGTATTTT

cdr3_length: 18
clone_size: many
d_call: -
j_call: TRBJ2-7
v_call: TRBV11-2
cdr3_aa: CASSFLLQGDRRGYEQYF
cdr3_nt: TGTGCCAGCAGCTTTCTCTTGCAGGGGGACCGGAGGGGCTACGAGCAGTACTTC

cdr3_length: 12
clone_size: few
d_call: -
j_call: TRBJ1-4
v_call: TRBV24-1
cdr3_aa: CATGDSNEKLFF
cdr3_nt: TGTGCCACCGGCGACAGTAATGAAAAACTGTTTTTT

cdr3_length: 13
clone_size: few
d_call: -
j_call: TRBJ2-5
v_call: TRBV6-1
cdr3_aa: CASKVGNQETQYF
cdr3_nt: TGTGCCAGCAAGGTGGGAAATCAAGAGACCCAGTACTTC

cdr3_length: 15
clone_size: -
d_call: -
j_call: TRBJ2-2
v_call: TRBV11-3
cdr3_aa: CASSLDLLGTGELFF
cdr3_nt: TGTGCCAGCAGCTTAGATCTGTTGGGAACCGGGGAGCTGTTTTTT

cdr3_length: 14
clone_size: many
d_call: -
j_call: TRBJ1-4
v_call: TRBV6-4
cdr3_aa: CASRSRGRIEKLFF
cdr3_nt: TGTGCCAGCAGATCGAGGGGCAGGATTGAAAAACTGTTTTTT

cdr3_length: 15
clone_size: many
d_call: -
j_call: TRBJ1-2
v_call: TRBV20-1
cdr3_aa: CSARPDRGRIYGYTF
cdr3_nt: TGCAGTGCTAGACCCGATCGGGGGCGCATCTATGGCTACACCTTC

cdr3_length: 16
clone_size: -
d_call: TRBD2
j_call: TRBJ2-3
v_call: TRBV28
cdr3_aa: CASSLLAGGPLGTQYF
cdr3_nt: TGTGCCAGCAGTTTATTAGCGGGAGGGCCGTTGGGTACGCAGTATTTT

cdr3_length: 12
clone_size: many
d_call: -
j_call: TRBJ1-2
v_call: TRBV13
cdr3_aa: CASSLGRNGYTF
cdr3_nt: TGTGCCAGCAGCTTAGGACGGAATGGCTACACCTTC

cdr3_length: 17
clone_size: -
d_call: -
j_call: TRBJ1-6
v_call: TRBV27
cdr3_aa: CASSLSRIYSYNSPLHF
cdr3_nt: TGTGCCAGCAGTTTATCGAGGATCTACTCCTATAATTCACCCCTCCACTTT

cdr3_length: 18
clone_size: -
d_call: -
j_call: TRBJ2-1
v_call: TRBV6-1
cdr3_aa: CASKGGTGTLGPHNEQFF
cdr3_nt: TGTGCCAGCAAGGGAGGGACAGGAACCCTTGGGCCGCACAATGAGCAGTTCTTC

cdr3_length: 12
clone_size: -
d_call: TRBD2
j_call: TRBJ2-5
v_call: TRBV20-1
cdr3_aa: CSARSGGETQYF
cdr3_nt: TGCAGTGCTAGATCGGGGGGGGAGACCCAGTACTTC

cdr3_length: 14
clone_size: many
d_call: -
j_call: TRBJ1-1
v_call: TRBV7-9
cdr3_aa: CASSLSASILEAFF
cdr3_nt: TGTGCCAGCAGCTTATCTGCGAGTATTCTTGAAGCTTTCTTT

cdr3_length: 19
clone_size: many
d_call: TRBD2
j_call: TRBJ2-3
v_call: TRBV20-1
cdr3_aa: CSAPDRTSGGSGGTDTQYF
cdr3_nt: TGCAGTGCTCCGGATAGGACTAGCGGGGGGTCAGGGGGCACAGATACGCAGTATTTT

cdr3_length: 13
clone_size: -
d_call: -
j_call: TRBJ1-4
v_call: TRBV6-6
cdr3_aa: CASSYAHGEKLFF
cdr3_nt: TGTGCCAGCAGTTACGCACATGGCGAAAAACTGTTTTTT